This T cell receptor (beta chain) is drawn from a study of blood T cell repertoires in COVID-19. At the level of the study: The samples span acute and convalescent COVID-19 from the United States, Italy and Spain. PBMCs, B-cell-depleted T cells, or T cells were the source of the cDNA or gDNA that made up the material.

The CDR3 contains 16 residues. V dropped 3 bases and J dropped 2; count of bases not matched to a gene: 6. The germline gives CDR1 KGHSH, CDR2 LQKENI. In the original processing: It was from reference gene primer amplification that nucleated cell counts were estimated. Profiled with immunoSEQ multiplex PCR; TCRdb holds only in-frame clones, not every one. The V and J calls and clone size were taken over from that table, and D and trimming were inferred from the DNA. Here the sample spans approximately 97,000 clones, about nine tenths being singletons. Followed over time, Seattle patients had been enrolled while infection was active.

This receptor was identified in a woman aged 50 to 60 with COVID-19, enrolled during active disease. This chain links TRBV18 with TRBJ1-3; 8 bases line up with TRBD1. Sequenced input: peripheral blood. CDR3 sequence: CASSPDRGSAGNTIYF. CDR3 DNA: TGTGCCAGCTCACCCGACAGGGGTTCGGCTGGAAACACCATATATTTT.